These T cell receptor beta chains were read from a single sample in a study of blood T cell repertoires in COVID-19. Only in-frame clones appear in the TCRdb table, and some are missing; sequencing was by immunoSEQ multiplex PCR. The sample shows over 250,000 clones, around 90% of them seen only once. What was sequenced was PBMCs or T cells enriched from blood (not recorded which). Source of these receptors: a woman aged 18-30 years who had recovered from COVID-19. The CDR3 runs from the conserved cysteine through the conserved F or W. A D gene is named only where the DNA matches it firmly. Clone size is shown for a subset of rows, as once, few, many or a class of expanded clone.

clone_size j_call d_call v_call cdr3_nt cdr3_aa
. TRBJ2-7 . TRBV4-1 TGCGCCAGCAGCCAAGTTTCGAACAGACCCTTGGGCGAGCAGTACTTC CASSQVSNRPLGEQYF
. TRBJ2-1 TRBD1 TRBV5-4 TGTGCCAGCAGCGGACTGACAGGGATTTTTACCCAGAGCTCCTACAATGAGCAGTTCTTC CASSGLTGIFTQSSYNEQFF
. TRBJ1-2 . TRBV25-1 TGTGCCAGCGCCGGCGCCGCTTCAGACTTCCATGGCTACACCTTC CASAGAASDFHGYTF
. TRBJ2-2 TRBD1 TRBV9 TGTGCCAGCAGCGTCCGGACAGGGGGCACTCACGGGGAGCTGTTTTTT CASSVRTGGTHGELFF
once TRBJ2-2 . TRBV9 TGTGCCAGCAGCAATAGCGGTGGTACCGGGGAGCTGTTTTTT CASSNSGGTGELFF
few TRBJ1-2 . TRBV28 TGTGCCAGCAGCCAGGACAGATTTTTAGCTAACTATGGCTACACCTTC CASSQDRFLANYGYTF
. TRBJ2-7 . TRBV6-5 TGTGCCAGCAGTTACGTCGCAGTCTACGAGCAGTACTTC CASSYVAVYEQYF
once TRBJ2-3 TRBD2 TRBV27 TGTGCCAGCAGTCTAGTCCCGGGACTAGGGACCGGCACAGATACGCAGTATTTT CASSLVPGLGTGTDTQYF
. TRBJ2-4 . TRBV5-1 TGCGCCAGCAGCTTAGGGGATGGGTTTCCCATAGCCAAAAACATTCAGTACTTC CASSLGDGFPIAKNIQYF
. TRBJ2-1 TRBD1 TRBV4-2 TGTGCCAGCAGCCAAGAACAGGGACAGGTCGTTTCGTTCTTC CASSQEQGQVVSFF
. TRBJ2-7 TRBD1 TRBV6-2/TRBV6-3 TGTGCCAGCAGCCCGGGACAGTTAAACTACGAGCAGTACTTC CASSPGQLNYEQYF
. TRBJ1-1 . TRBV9 TGTGCCAGCAGCGTAGTGTTGGACACCACTGAAGCTTTCTTT CASSVVLDTTEAFF
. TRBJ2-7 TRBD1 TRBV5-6 TGTGCCAGCAGCTTGGCCAAGACAGGGGCGCTTGACGAGCAGTACTTC CASSLAKTGALDEQYF
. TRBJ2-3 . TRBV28 TGTGCCAGCAGGTCGGGAGAAGTGGCAGATACGCAGTATTTT CASRSGEVADTQYF
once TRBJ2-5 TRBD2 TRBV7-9 TGTGCCAGCAGCTTAGAAGGAAGACTAGCGGGGCCACAGACCCAGTACTTC CASSLEGRLAGPQTQYF
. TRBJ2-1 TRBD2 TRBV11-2 TGTGCCAGCAGCTTTAGCGGGAGGCCTCACAATGAGCAGTTCTTC CASSFSGRPHNEQFF
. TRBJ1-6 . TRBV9 TGTGCCAGCAGCGTGGACAGCAGCTCCTATAATTCACCCCTCCACTTT CASSVDSSSYNSPLHF
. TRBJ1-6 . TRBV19 TGTGCCAGTAGTAGCGGCAGGGATTCACCCCTCCACTTT CASSSGRDSPLHF